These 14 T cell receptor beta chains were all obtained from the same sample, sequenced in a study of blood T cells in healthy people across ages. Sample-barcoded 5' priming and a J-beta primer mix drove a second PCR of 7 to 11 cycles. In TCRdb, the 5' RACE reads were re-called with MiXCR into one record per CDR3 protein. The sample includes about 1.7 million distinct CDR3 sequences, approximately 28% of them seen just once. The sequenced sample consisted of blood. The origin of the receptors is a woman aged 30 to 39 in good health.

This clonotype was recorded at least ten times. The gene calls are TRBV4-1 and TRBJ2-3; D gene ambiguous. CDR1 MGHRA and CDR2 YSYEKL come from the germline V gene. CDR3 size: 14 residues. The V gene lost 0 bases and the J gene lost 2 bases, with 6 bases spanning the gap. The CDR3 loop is CASSQESATDTQYF. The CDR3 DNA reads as TGCGCCAGCAGCCAAGAGTCAGCCACAGATACGCAGTATTTT.

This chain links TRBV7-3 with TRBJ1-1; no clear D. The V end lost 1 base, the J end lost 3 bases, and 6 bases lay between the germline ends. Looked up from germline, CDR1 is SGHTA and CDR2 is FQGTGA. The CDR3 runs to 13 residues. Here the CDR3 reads CASSLNGDTEAFF. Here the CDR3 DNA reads TGTGCCAGCAGCTTAAATGGTGACACTGAAGCTTTCTTT.

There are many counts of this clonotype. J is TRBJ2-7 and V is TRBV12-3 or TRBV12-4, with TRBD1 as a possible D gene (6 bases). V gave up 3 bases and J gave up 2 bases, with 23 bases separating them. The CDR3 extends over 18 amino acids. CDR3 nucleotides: TGTGCCAGCAGTTTTCAAGCGGCCGGAACAGGGAACCCCTACGAGCAGTACTTC. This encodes CASSFQAAGTGNPYEQYF.

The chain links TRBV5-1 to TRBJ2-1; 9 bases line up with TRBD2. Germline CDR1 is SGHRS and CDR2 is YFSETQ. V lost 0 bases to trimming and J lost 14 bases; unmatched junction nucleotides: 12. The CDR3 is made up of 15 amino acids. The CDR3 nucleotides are TGCGCCAGCAGCTTGGCCCAATTAGCGGGGGCTTCCAAGTTCTTC. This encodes CASSLAQLAGASKFF.

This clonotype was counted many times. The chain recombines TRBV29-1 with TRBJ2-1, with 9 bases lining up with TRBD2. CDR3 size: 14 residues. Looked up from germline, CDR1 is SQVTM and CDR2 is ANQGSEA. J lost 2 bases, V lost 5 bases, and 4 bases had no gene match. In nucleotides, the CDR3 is TGCAGCGTTTTTAGCGGGAGCCCCTACAATGAGCAGTTCTTC. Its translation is CSVFSGSPYNEQFF.

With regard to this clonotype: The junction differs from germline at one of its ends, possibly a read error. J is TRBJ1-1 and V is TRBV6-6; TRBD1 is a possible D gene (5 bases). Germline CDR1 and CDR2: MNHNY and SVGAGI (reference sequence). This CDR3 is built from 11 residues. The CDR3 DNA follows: TGTACCAGCAGTTACGCTCAGGGAGCTTTCTTT. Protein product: CTSSYAQGAFF.

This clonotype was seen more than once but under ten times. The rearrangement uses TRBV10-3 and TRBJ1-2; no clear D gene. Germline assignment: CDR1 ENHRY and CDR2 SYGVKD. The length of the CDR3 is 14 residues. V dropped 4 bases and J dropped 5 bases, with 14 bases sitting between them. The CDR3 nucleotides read TGTGCCATCAGTGGCTCGCAGTTCTTATATGGCTACACCTTC. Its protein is CAISGSQFLYGYTF.

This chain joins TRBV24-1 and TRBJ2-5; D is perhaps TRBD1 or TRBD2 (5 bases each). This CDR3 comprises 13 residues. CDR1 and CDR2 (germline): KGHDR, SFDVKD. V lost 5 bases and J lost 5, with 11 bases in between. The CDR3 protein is CATSAPGAETQYF. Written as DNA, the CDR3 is TGTGCCACCAGTGCCCCCGGGGCCGAGACCCAGTACTTC.

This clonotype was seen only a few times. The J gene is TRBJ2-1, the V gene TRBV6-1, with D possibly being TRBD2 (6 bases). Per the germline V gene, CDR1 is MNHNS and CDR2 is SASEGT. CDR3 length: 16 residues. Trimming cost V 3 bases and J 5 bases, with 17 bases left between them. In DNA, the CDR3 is TGTGCCAGCAGTGAGAGTTGGCTAGCGAGTAACAATGAGCAGTTCTTC. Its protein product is CASSESWLASNNEQFF.

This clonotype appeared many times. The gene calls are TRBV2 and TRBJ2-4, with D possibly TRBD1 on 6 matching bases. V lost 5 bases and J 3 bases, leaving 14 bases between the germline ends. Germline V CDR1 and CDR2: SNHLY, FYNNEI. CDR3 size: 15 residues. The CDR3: CASSLDSHNKNIQYF. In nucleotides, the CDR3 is TGTGCCAGCAGTCTGGACAGTCATAACAAAAACATTCAGTACTTC. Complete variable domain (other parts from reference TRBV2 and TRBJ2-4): EPEVTQTPSHQVTQMGQEVILRCVPISNHLYFYWYRQILGQKVEFLVSFYNNEISEKSEIFDDQFSVERPDGSNFTLKIRSTKLEDSAMYFCASSLDSHNKNIQYFGAGTRLSVL.

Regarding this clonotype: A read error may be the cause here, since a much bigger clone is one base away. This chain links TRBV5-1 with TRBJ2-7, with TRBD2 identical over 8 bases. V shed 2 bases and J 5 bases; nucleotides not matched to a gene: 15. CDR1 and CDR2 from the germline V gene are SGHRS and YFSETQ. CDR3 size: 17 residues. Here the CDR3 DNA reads TGCGCCAGCAGCTTCGGAGGGCGGGGGGCCCTAGCTAACGAGCAGTACTTC. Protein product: CASSFGGRGALANEQYF.

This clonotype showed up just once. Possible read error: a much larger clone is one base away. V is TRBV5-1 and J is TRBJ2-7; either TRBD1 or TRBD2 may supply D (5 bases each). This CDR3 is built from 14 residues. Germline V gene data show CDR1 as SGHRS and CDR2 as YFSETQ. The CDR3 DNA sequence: TGCACCAGCAGCTTACGGGACGAGCCCTACGAGCAGTACTTC. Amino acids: CTSSLRDEPYEQYF.

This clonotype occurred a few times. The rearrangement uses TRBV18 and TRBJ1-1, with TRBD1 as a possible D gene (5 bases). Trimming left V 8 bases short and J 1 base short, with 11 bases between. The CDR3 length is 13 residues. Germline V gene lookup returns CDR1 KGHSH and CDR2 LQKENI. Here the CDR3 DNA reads TGTGCCAGCCAACGGGGGACGAACACTGAAGCTTTCTTT. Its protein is CASQRGTNTEAFF.

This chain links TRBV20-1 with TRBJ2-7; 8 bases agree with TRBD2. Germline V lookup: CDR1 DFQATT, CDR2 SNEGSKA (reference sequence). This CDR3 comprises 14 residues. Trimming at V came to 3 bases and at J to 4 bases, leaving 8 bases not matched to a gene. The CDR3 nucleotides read TGCAGTGCTAGTGACAGCGGGAGTTGGTACGAGCAGTACTTC. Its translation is CSASDSGSWYEQYF.